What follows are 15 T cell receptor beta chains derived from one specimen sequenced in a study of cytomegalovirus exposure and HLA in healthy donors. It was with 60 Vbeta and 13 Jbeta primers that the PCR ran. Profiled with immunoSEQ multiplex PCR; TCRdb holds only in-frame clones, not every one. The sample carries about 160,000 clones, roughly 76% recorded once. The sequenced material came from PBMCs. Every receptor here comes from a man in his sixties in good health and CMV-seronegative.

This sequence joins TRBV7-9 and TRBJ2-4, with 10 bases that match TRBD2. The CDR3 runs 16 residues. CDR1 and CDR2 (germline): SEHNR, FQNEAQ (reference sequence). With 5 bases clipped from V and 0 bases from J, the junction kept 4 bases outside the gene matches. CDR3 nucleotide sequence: TGTGCCAGCAGCCCTCGACTAGCGGGAGCCAAAAACATTCAGTACTTC. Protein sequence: CASSPRLAGAKNIQYF. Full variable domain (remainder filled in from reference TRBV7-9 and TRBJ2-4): DTGVSQNPRHKITKRGQNVTFRCDPISEHNRLYWYRQTLGQGPEFLTYFQNEAQLEKSRLLSDRFSAERPKGSFSTLEIQRTEQGDSAMYLCASSPRLAGAKNIQYFGAGTRLSVL.

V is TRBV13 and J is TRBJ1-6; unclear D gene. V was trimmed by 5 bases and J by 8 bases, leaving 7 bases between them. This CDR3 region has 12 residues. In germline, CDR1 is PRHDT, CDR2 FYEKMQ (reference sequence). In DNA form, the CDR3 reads TGTGCCAGCAGCCTCTACGATTCACCCCTCCACTTT. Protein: CASSLYDSPLHF. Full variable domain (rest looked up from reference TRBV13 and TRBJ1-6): AAGVIQSPRHLIKEKRETATLKCYPIPRHDTVYWYQQGPGQDPQFLISFYEKMQSDKGSIPDRFSAQQFSDYHSELNMSSLELGDSALYFCASSLYDSPLHFGNGTRLTVT.

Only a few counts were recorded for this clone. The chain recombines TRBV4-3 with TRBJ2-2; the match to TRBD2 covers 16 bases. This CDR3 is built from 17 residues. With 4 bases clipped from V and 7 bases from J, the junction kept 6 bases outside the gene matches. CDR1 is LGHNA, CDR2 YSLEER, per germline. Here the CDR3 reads CASSPGTSGGAGGELFF. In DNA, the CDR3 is TGCGCCAGCAGCCCCGGGACTAGCGGGGGGGCAGGCGGGGAGCTGTTTTTT.

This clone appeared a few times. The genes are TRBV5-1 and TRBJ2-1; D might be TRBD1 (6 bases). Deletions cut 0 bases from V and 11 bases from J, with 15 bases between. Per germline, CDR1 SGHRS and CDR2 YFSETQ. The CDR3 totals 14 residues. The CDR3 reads CASSLVGAEGKQFF. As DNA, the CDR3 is TGCGCCAGCAGCTTGGTGGGGGCCGAGGGGAAGCAGTTCTTC.

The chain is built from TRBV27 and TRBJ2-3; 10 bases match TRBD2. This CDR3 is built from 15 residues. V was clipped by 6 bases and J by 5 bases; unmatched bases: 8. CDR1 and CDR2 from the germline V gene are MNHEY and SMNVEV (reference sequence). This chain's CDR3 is CASRKREGLKDTQYF. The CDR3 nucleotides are TGTGCCAGCAGAAAGCGGGAGGGCCTAAAAGATACGCAGTATTTT.

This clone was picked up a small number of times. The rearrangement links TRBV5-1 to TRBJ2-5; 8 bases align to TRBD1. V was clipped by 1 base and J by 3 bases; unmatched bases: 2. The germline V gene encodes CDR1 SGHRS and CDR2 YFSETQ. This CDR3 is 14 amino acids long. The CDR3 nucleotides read TGCGCCAGCAGCTTGCAGGGGGCAGAAGAGACCCAGTACTTC. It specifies CASSLQGAEETQYF. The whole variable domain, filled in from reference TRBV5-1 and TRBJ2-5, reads KAGVTQTPRYLIKTRGQQVTLSCSPISGHRSVSWYQQTPGQGLQFLFEYFSETQRNKGNFPGRFSGRQFSNSRSEMNVSTLELGDSALYLCASSLQGAEETQYFGPGTRLLVL.

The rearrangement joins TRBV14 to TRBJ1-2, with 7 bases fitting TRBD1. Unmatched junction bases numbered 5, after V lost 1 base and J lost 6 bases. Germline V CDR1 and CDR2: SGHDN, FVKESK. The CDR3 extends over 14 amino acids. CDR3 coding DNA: TGTGCCAGCAGCCAAGCGTCAGGGGGTCATGGCTACACCTTC. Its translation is CASSQASGGHGYTF.

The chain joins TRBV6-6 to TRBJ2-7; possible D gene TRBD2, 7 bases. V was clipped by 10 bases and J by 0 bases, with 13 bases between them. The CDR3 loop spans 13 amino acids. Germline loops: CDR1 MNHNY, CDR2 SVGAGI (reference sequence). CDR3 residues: CAIQRGGSYEQYF. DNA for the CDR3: TGTGCCATCCAAAGGGGGGGCTCCTACGAGCAGTACTTC.

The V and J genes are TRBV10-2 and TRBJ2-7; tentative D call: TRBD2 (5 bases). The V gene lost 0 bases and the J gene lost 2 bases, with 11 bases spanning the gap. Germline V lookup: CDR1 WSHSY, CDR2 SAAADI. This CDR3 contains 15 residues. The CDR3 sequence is CASSESGVGTYEQYF. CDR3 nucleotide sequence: TGCGCCAGCAGTGAGTCCGGGGTAGGGACCTACGAGCAGTACTTC.

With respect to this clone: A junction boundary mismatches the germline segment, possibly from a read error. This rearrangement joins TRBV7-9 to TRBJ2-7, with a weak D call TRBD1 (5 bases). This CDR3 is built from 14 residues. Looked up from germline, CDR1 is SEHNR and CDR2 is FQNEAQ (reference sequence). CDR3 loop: CSSSLLGQSYEQYF. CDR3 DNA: TGTTCCAGCAGCTTATTGGGGCAGTCCTACGAGCAGTACTTC.

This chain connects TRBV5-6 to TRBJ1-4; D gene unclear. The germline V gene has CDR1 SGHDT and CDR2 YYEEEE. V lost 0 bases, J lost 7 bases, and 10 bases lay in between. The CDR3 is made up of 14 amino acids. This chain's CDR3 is CASSLAGSAEKLFF. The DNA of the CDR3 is TGTGCCAGCAGCTTGGCGGGAAGTGCTGAAAAACTGTTTTTT.

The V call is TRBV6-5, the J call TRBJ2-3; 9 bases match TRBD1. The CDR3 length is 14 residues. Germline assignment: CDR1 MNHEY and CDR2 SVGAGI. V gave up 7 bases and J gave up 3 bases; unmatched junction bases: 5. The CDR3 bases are TGTGCCAGCAAAAGACAGGGGGGGACAGATACGCAGTATTTT. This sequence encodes CASKRQGGTDTQYF.

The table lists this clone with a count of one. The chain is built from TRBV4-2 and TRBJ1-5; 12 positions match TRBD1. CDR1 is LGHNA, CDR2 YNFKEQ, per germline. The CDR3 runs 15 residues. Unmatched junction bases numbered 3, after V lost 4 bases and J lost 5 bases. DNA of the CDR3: TGTGCCAGCAGCCGGGACAGGGGGCGGGATCAGCCCCAGCATTTT. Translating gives CASSRDRGRDQPQHF.

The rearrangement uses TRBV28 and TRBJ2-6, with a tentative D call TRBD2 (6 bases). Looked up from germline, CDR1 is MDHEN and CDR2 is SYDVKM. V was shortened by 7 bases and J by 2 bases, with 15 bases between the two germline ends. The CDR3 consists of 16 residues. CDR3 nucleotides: TGTGCCAGCACTAAATTGGGGGGTCCTGGGGCCAACGTCCTGACTTTC. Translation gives CASTKLGGPGANVLTF.

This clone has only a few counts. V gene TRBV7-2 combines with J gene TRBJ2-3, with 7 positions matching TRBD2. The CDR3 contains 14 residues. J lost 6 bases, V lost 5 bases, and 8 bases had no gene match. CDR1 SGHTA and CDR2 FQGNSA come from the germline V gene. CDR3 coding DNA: TGTGCCAGCAGCACTCGACGACTAGCCGATACGCAGTATTTT. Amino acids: CASSTRRLADTQYF.